The next 21 T cell receptor beta chains were all read from a single sample in a study of T-cell memory formation after mild COVID-19. TCRdb re-derived calls from the 5' RACE reads in MiXCR, one entry per CDR3 protein. The sample consists of a few hundred thousand distinct CDR3 sequences, 8% to 9.5% of them appearing once. Sequencing input: PBMCs or a T cell subset sorted from them (not recorded which). The receptors stem from a man aged 18 to 30 who had mild COVID-19 (a few samples of this study predate the infection). Cell type and time point are not known.

This clonotype was counted only a few times. The chain employs TRBV11-2 and TRBJ2-1; possible D gene TRBD2, 5 bases. Germline loops: CDR1 SGHAT, CDR2 FQNNGV. This CDR3 spans 13 amino acids. The ends were cut back, 5 bases at V and 6 bases at J, with 11 bases in the middle. The CDR3 region is CASSMRSVNEQFF. DNA for the CDR3: TGTGCCAGCAGCATGCGTAGCGTCAATGAGCAGTTCTTC.

This clonotype turned up a few times. The V and J genes are TRBV12-3 or TRBV12-4 and TRBJ1-5, with no clear D. The CDR3 is made up of 15 amino acids. Deletions cut 5 bases from V and 7 bases from J, with 18 bases between. The CDR3 is CASSPRTIGDQPQHF. Here the CDR3 DNA reads TGTGCCAGCAGTCCAAGGACGATTGGCGACCAGCCCCAGCATTTT.

This chain connects TRBV5-1 to TRBJ1-2; D uncertain. Trimming removed 3 bases at V and 0 bases at J, with 21 bases between. This CDR3 spans 18 amino acids. CDR1 and CDR2 (germline): SGHRS, YFSETQ. CDR3 residues: CASSYAPGVPSSNYGYTF. CDR3 nucleotides: TGCGCCAGCAGCTACGCACCAGGAGTTCCAAGTTCTAACTATGGCTACACCTTC.

This clonotype has at least ten counts. The V call is TRBV7-2, the J call TRBJ2-1; 12 positions match TRBD2. This CDR3 is 16 amino acids long. V shed 2 bases and J 7 bases; nucleotides not matched to a gene: 6. Germline V lookup: CDR1 SGHTA, CDR2 FQGNSA. The CDR3 DNA sequence: TGTGCCAGCAGCTTAATTCCTAGCGGGGGGGCTAATGAGCAGTTCTTC. Its translation: CASSLIPSGGANEQFF.

This chain connects TRBV20-1 to TRBJ1-1, with 7 nucleotides matching TRBD1. CDR3 size: 14 residues. Germline CDR1 reads DFQATT; CDR2 reads SNEGSKA (reference sequence). V lost 4 bases to trimming and J lost 1 base; unmatched junction nucleotides: 6. The chain's CDR3 is CSAIPGQPNTEAFF. DNA for the CDR3: TGCAGTGCTATCCCGGGACAGCCGAACACTGAAGCTTTCTTT.

The CDR3: CASSNQDDGNTIYF. The CDR3 region has the DNA TGTGCCAGCAGCAATCAGGATGACGGGAACACCATATATTTT. V and J are TRBV21-1 and TRBJ1-3. TRBV21-1 is marked as a pseudogene. The CDR3 contains 14 residues.

This clonotype was seen a few times. V gene TRBV12-3 or TRBV12-4 combines with J gene TRBJ1-5, with TRBD1 as a possible D gene (5 bases). The germline V and J ends were trimmed by 1 base and 5 bases, with 9 bases remaining between them. This CDR3 has 14 amino acids. The CDR3 nucleotides are TGTGCCAGCAGTTTAGGACAGACGGATCAGCCCCAGCATTTT. Amino acid sequence: CASSLGQTDQPQHF.

This clonotype was seen many times. The gene calls are TRBV4-3 and TRBJ1-6; D call uncertain. Germline V gene lookup returns CDR1 LGHNA and CDR2 YSLEER. The V end was cut by 1 base, the J end by 13 bases, with 17 bases between. The CDR3 has 15 amino acids. The chain's CDR3 is CASSQVAGIGLPLHF. The CDR3 nucleotides read TGCGCCAGCAGCCAAGTCGCCGGGATCGGTCTCCCCCTCCACTTT.

This clonotype has only a few counts. The CDR3 coding sequence is TGCAGCGCCACCTTCGCGGGGTACCCTCCCTACGAGCAGTACTTC. Encoded protein: CSATFAGYPPYEQYF. The rearrangement uses TRBV29-1 and TRBJ2-7; D perhaps matches TRBD2 (6 bases). V was shortened by 7 bases and J by 2 bases, with 21 bases between the two germline ends. The germline V gene has CDR1 SQVTM and CDR2 ANQGSEA. CDR3 length: 15 residues.

The rearrangement joins TRBV20-1 to TRBJ2-5; 7 bases map to TRBD1. This CDR3 is 13 amino acids long. V lost 8 bases and J lost 2; bases outside the gene matches: 8. Per germline, CDR1 DFQATT and CDR2 SNEGSKA (reference sequence). CDR3 in DNA: TGCAGTTCTGGGGGACAGTCTCAAGAGACCCAGTACTTC. It yields the protein CSSGGQSQETQYF.

In this sample, this clonotype turned up a few times. This chain connects TRBV5-1 to TRBJ2-4, with D perhaps matching TRBD1 (5 bases). The CDR3 runs to 14 residues. V lost 0 bases to trimming and J lost 7 bases, with 11 bases between them. The germline gives CDR1 SGHRS, CDR2 YFSETQ. CDR3 sequence reads: CASSLGRDGNIQYF. The DNA for the CDR3 is TGCGCCAGCAGCTTGGGCAGGGATGGGAACATTCAGTACTTC.

This clonotype has ten or more counts. The rearrangement links TRBV4-1 to TRBJ2-7, with D perhaps matching TRBD1 or TRBD2 (5 bases each). The CDR3 sequence is 15 residues long. Germline CDR1 and CDR2: MGHRA and YSYEKL. V shed 4 bases and J shed 3 bases, with 16 bases lying between them. This CDR3 is CASSRDQNLGYEQYF. The CDR3 bases are TGCGCCAGCAGCCGGGACCAAAACTTAGGCTACGAGCAGTACTTC.

The CDR3 is CASSPPVGHLYGYTF. For the CDR3, the DNA is TGTGCCAGCTCACCACCGGTCGGGCACCTCTATGGCTACACCTTC. This chain joins TRBV18 and TRBJ1-2; D gene ambiguous. The CDR3 runs 15 residues. Germline CDR1 KGHSH, CDR2 LQKENI. V was trimmed by 0 bases and J by 4 bases, leaving 12 bases between them.

This clonotype was recorded at least ten times. The rearrangement joins TRBV6-5 to TRBJ1-6; the D is unclear. Trimming left V 0 bases short and J 8 bases short, with 5 bases between. The length of the CDR3 is 13 residues. The V gene's germline CDR1 is MNHEY and CDR2 SVGAGI. As DNA, the CDR3 is TGTGCCAGCAGTTACTCGAGGGATTCACCCCTCCACTTT. This encodes CASSYSRDSPLHF.

The chain uses TRBV29-1 and TRBJ2-1; 7 positions agree with TRBD1. The V segment lost 6 bases and the J segment 4 bases; nucleotides outside the gene matches: 3. Germline V gene data show CDR1 as SQVTM and CDR2 as ANQGSEA. CDR3 length equals 12 residues. The CDR3 DNA sequence: TGCAGCGTCCAGGGGGAGTACAATGAGCAGTTCTTC. Its protein product is CSVQGEYNEQFF.

The table lists this clonotype with a few counts. The rearrangement joins TRBV7-9 to TRBJ2-3, with 9 bases aligning to TRBD1. Unmatched junction bases numbered 8, after V lost 6 bases and J lost 1 base. The CDR3 extends over 16 amino acids. CDR1 and CDR2 from the germline V gene are SEHNR and FQNEAQ (reference sequence). CDR3 bases: TGTGCCAGCAGTCCCTGGACAGGGGTGGGCACAGATACGCAGTATTTT. This translates into CASSPWTGVGTDTQYF.

This clonotype turned up a few times. The V call is TRBV5-1, the J call TRBJ2-3; 8 positions agree with TRBD1. The V gene's germline CDR1 is SGHRS and CDR2 YFSETQ. V was clipped by 3 bases and J by 3 bases; unmatched bases: 9. CDR3 length equals 16 residues. The CDR3 coding sequence is TGCGCCAGCAGCTCTGGAGATACAGGGGGGACAGATACGCAGTATTTT. Its protein is CASSSGDTGGTDTQYF.

This clonotype was recorded a few times. V is TRBV10-3 and J is TRBJ2-7; 10 nucleotides line up with TRBD2. Germline V lookup: CDR1 ENHRY, CDR2 SYGVKD. The junction had 10 bases not matched to a gene; V was cut back by 2 bases and J by 6 bases. This CDR3 is built from 16 residues. CDR3 coding DNA: TGTGCCATCAGTGAGGCTAGCGGGGGCCCCACGGGCGAGCAGTACTTC. It encodes CAISEASGGPTGEQYF.

The CDR3 here is CASDRVAEAFF. CDR3 coding DNA: TGTGCCAGCGACAGGGTGGCTGAAGCTTTCTTT. The V gene is TRBV2, the J gene TRBJ1-1, with 7 positions matching TRBD1. Germline V gene lookup returns CDR1 SNHLY and CDR2 FYNNEI. The length of the CDR3 is 11 residues. V lost 8 bases and J lost 6; bases outside the gene matches: 3.

This clonotype was seen a few times. V is TRBV6-1 and J is TRBJ2-7; TRBD2 agrees at 13 bases. In germline, CDR1 is MNHNS, CDR2 SASEGT. The CDR3 is 14 residues long. The V segment lost 6 bases and the J segment 4 bases; nucleotides outside the gene matches: 3. DNA for the CDR3: TGTGCCAGCAGGGGACTAGCGGGGCGATACGAGCAGTACGTC. Protein sequence: CASRGLAGRYEQYV.

This clonotype came up a few times. The J gene is TRBJ2-1, the V gene TRBV4-3; a weak D match, TRBD2 (7 bases). Trimming pared 0 bases from V and 4 bases from J, leaving 13 bases between. The CDR3 sequence is 16 residues long. Germline loops: CDR1 LGHNA, CDR2 YSLEER. The CDR3 loop is CASSQDNGGPYNEQFF. The CDR3 DNA sequence: TGCGCCAGCAGCCAAGATAACGGGGGGCCATACAATGAGCAGTTCTTC.